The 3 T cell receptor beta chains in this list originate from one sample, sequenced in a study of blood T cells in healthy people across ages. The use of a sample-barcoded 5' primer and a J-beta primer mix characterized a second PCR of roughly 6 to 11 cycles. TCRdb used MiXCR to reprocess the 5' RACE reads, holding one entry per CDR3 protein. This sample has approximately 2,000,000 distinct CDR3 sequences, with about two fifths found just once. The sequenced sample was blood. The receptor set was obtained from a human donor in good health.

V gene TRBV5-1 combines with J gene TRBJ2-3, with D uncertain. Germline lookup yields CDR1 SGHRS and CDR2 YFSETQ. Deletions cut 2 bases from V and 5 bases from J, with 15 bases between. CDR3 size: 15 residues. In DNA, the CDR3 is TGCGCCAGCAGCTTCGGCACGGTACACAAAGATACGCAGTATTTT. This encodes CASSFGTVHKDTQYF.

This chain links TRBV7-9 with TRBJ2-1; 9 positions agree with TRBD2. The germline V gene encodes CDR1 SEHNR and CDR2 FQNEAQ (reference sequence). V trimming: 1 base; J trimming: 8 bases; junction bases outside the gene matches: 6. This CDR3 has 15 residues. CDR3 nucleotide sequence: TGTGCCAGCAGCTTAGGCGGGGGGGGGCAGGATGAGCAGTTCTTC. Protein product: CASSLGGGGQDEQFF.

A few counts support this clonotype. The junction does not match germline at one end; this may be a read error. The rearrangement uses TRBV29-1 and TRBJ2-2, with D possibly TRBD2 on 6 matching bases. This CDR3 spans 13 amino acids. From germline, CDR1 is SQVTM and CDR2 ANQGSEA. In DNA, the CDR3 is TGCAGTTACCGCGAGGGGAACACCGGGGGGCTGTTTTTT. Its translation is CSYREGNTGGLFF.